These 11 T cell receptor beta chains share one sample of origin, sequenced in a study of radiotherapy plus CTLA-4 blockade in lung cancer. This table comes from immunoSEQ multiplex PCR, and its TCRdb copy is limited to in-frame clones, with some not included. The table includes more than 75,000 clones, around 86% detected once. Here the sequenced sample was peripheral blood, taken from a patient treated with radiotherapy plus ipilimumab. Source of these receptors: a human donor with non-small cell lung cancer who had stable disease on radiotherapy plus ipilimumab.

The chain employs TRBV6-5 and TRBJ2-3; 7 bases match TRBD1. V gave up 6 bases and J gave up 9 bases; unmatched junction bases: 12. CDR3 size: 14 residues. Germline-derived CDR1 and CDR2 are MNHEY and SVGAGI. CDR3 nucleotide sequence: TGTGCCAGCAGCCCCCCGGACAGGAAGGGGACGCAGTATTTT. Its protein is CASSPPDRKGTQYF.

The chain couples TRBV10-2 to TRBJ2-2, with TRBD2 matching over 15 bases. The CDR3 loop spans 17 amino acids. Germline CDR1 is WSHSY and CDR2 is SAAADI. The V and J ends lost 7 bases and 0 bases, in that order; junction bases with no gene match: 3. The CDR3 DNA follows: TGCGCCAGCACATGGACTAGCGGGGGGGCGAACACCGGGGAGCTGTTTTTT. As protein: CASTWTSGGANTGELFF.

This clone has a handful of counts. The gene calls are TRBV28 and TRBJ2-5, with D unclear. Trimming left V 6 bases short and J 0 bases short, with 14 bases between. Germline CDR1 MDHEN, CDR2 SYDVKM. The CDR3 consists of 15 residues. The CDR3 sequence: CASRPRTEYQETQYF. The CDR3 region has the DNA TGTGCCAGCAGACCCAGGACGGAGTACCAAGAGACCCAGTACTTC.

This chain joins TRBV11-2 and TRBJ2-3, with D perhaps TRBD1 or TRBD2 (7 bases each). V lost 5 bases and J lost 3, with 21 bases in between. The CDR3 runs to 17 residues. CDR1 and CDR2 from the germline V gene are SGHAT and FQNNGV. The CDR3 nucleotides are TGTGCCAGCAGCCACTACCTCCAGGGGGGGAGTACAGATACGCAGTATTTT. This codes for CASSHYLQGGSTDTQYF.

The chain recombines TRBV5-5 with TRBJ2-5; 7 bases are a match to TRBD1. TRBJ2-7 matches the DNA end more closely, so the J call is doubtful. CDR3 size: 15 residues. Germline values: CDR1 SGHKS, CDR2 YYEKEE (reference sequence). The CDR3, as DNA: TGTGCCAGCAGAGCACAGGGGCTCCTTACCGACGAGCAGTACTTC. Translating it yields CASRAQGLLTDEQYF.

V and J are TRBV5-5 and TRBJ1-2; D unclear. Germline CDR1 SGHKS, CDR2 YYEKEE (reference sequence). V was shortened by 5 bases and J by 4 bases, with 15 bases between the two germline ends. The CDR3 extends over 14 amino acids. The CDR3: CASSISAAIYGYTF. DNA of the CDR3: TGTGCCAGCAGTATCTCGGCAGCGATCTATGGCTACACCTTC.

V usage is TRBV5-4 and J usage is TRBJ2-1, with a possible D match to TRBD1 (5 bases). The CDR3 runs 15 residues. Germline CDR1 and CDR2: SGHNT and YYREEE (reference sequence). V gave up 5 bases and J gave up 10 bases, with 22 bases separating them. The CDR3 loop reads CASRPLQGILGEQFF. The CDR3 DNA is TGTGCCAGCAGGCCGTTGCAGGGTATCCTCGGGGAGCAGTTCTTC.

The chain couples TRBV7-2 to TRBJ2-5; D gene ambiguous. The CDR3 sequence is 12 residues long. V gave up 5 bases and J gave up 7 bases, with 11 bases separating them. In germline, CDR1 is SGHTA, CDR2 FQGNSA. The CDR3 spells CASSPGPRTQYF. CDR3 bases: TGTGCCAGCAGCCCAGGCCCAAGGACCCAGTACTTC.

This chain's CDR3 is CASSPSGRSTDTQYF. CDR3 nucleotides: TGTGCCAGTAGCCCCAGCGGCAGGAGCACAGATACGCAGTATTTT. This chain connects TRBV19 to TRBJ2-3; D might be TRBD2 (5 bases). Germline loops: CDR1 LNHDA, CDR2 SQIVND (reference sequence). Trimming stripped 6 bases from V and 0 bases from J, with 13 bases between. The CDR3 spans 15 residues.

In this sample, this clone turned up a few times. The chain employs TRBV9 and TRBJ2-1; 8 bases fit TRBD2. The V gene's germline CDR1 is SGDLS and CDR2 YYNGEE. The CDR3 is 15 residues long. The V segment lost 4 bases and the J segment 4 bases; nucleotides outside the gene matches: 7. This chain's CDR3 is CASSPSGRRYNEQFF. Written as DNA, the CDR3 is TGTGCCAGCAGCCCCAGCGGGAGACGTTACAATGAGCAGTTCTTC.

The chain joins TRBV6-4 to TRBJ1-1; D is possibly TRBD1 (5 bases). The CDR3 loop spans 14 amino acids. Trimming removed 6 bases at V and 3 bases at J, with 14 bases between. CDR1 is MRHNA, CDR2 SNTAGT, per germline. The CDR3 DNA is TGTGCCAGCAGATTTTCCGGCAGGGACACTGAAGCTTTCTTT. Translating gives CASRFSGRDTEAFF.